This T cell receptor beta chain emerged from a study of neoadjuvant anti-PD-1 for oral cavity cancer. Trimming shortened V by 5 bases and J by 6 bases, and 11 bases separated the two germline ends. The germline V gene has CDR1 MNHEY and CDR2 SVGAGI. This CDR3 has 12 residues. Time point reported: after neoadjuvant nivolumab, at surgical resection. Method: immunoSEQ multiplex PCR; TCRdb's copy keeps in-frame clones and lacks some. The repertoire holds 13,000 or so clones, with 70% to 75% as singletons. This receptor was taken from a person aged 35-80 years with oral cavity squamous cell carcinoma. The sequencing used PBMCs, collected after nivolumab (anti-PD-1) treatment. This sequence joins TRBV6-5 and TRBJ2-7, with D perhaps matching TRBD1 (7 bases). CDR3 DNA sequence: TGTGCCAGCAGTAGGGGGCGGGGCGAGCAGTACTTC. Translating gives CASSRGRGEQYF.